The T cell receptor (beta chain) described here comes from a study of blood T cell repertoires in COVID-19. Study information: The origin of the acute and convalescent COVID-19 samples was the United States, Italy and Spain. PBMCs, B-cell-depleted T cells, or T cells were the source of the cDNA or gDNA that made up the material.

Profiling relied on immunoSEQ multiplex PCR, and the TCRdb table lists in-frame clones only, not all of them. The sample yields 45,000 to 60,000 clones, approximately 89% seen once. Germline-derived CDR1 and CDR2 are SGHVS and FQNEAQ. CDR3 length equals 13 residues. Trimming removed 3 bases at V and 12 bases at J, with 12 bases between. V and J are TRBV7-8 and TRBJ1-6, with D uncertain. This receptor was identified in a man between 60 and 75 years old with active or convalescent COVID-19. Sequenced material: peripheral blood. For the CDR3, the DNA is TGTGCCAGCAGCTTTAAAGAGGAGGGACCCCTCCACTTT. This encodes CASSFKEEGPLHF. Full variable domain (remainder filled in from reference TRBV7-8 and TRBJ1-6): GAGVSQSPRYKVAKRGQDVALRCDPISGHVSLFWYQQALGQGPEFLTYFQNEAQLDKSGLPSDRFFAERPEGSVSTLKIQRTQQEDSAVYLCASSFKEEGPLHFGNGTRLTVT.